These 22 T cell receptor beta chains share one sample of origin, sequenced in a study of vaccination effects on CD4 cells after COVID-19. Antigens of these TCRs are unknown. The protocol was immunoSEQ multiplex PCR, while the TCRdb copy is restricted to in-frame clones and leaves out a portion. The sample includes about 73,000 clones, nearly 75% of them seen just once. At the end of 10 days of culture, CD4+ T cells were isolated. Participants each got two BNT162b2 or mRNA-1273 vaccine doses. The sample consisted of CD4+ T cells from PBMCs cultured without peptide, taken after COVID-19 vaccination. The receptors were sampled from a human donor who received a COVID-19 vaccine.

This clone was seen once. V is TRBV4-1 and J is TRBJ2-3; D may be TRBD1 or TRBD2 (5 bases each). The length of the CDR3 is 16 residues. The V gene's germline CDR1 is MGHRA and CDR2 YSYEKL. Trimming took off 5 bases at V and 4 bases at J, with 19 bases between the two ends. The CDR3 DNA sequence: TGCGCCAGCAGCTCCCGGGGCCCCGAGGCGGCAGATACGCAGTATTTT. This sequence encodes CASSSRGPEAADTQYF.

The V gene is TRBV3-1 (or the pseudogene TRBV3-2), the J gene TRBJ1-2, with D tentatively TRBD1 (5 bases). The CDR3 runs 15 residues. Germline loops: CDR1 LGHDT, CDR2 YNNKEL (reference sequence). Trimming left V 4 bases short and J 0 bases short, with 12 bases between. CDR3 in amino acids: CASSLLTASNYGYTF. DNA of the CDR3: TGTGCCAGCAGCCTTTTGACAGCCTCTAACTATGGCTACACCTTC.

The CDR3, as DNA: TGTGCCAGCAGTTACTCTGAGGGGGTTCAGTATTTT. Translating gives CASSYSEGVQYF. V and J are TRBV6-6 and TRBJ2-3; D perhaps matches TRBD1 (6 bases). This CDR3 comprises 12 residues. Germline V gives CDR1 MNHNY, CDR2 SVGAGI (reference sequence). V shed 0 bases and J shed 12 bases, with 10 bases lying between them.

The chain employs TRBV9 and TRBJ1-4; possible D gene TRBD1, 5 bases. Trimming took off 4 bases at V and 2 bases at J, with 9 bases between the two ends. Germline V gives CDR1 SGDLS, CDR2 YYNGEE. The CDR3 extends over 14 amino acids. The CDR3 protein is CASSPGWTNEKLFF. The CDR3 DNA reads as TGTGCCAGCAGCCCAGGGTGGACTAATGAAAAACTGTTTTTT.

This clone has just a few counts. V gene TRBV4-2 combines with J gene TRBJ1-4, with 9 nucleotides matching TRBD1. J was trimmed by 5 bases and V by 0 bases; bases with no gene match: 7. Germline CDR1 reads LGHNA; CDR2 reads YNFKEQ. The CDR3 consists of 17 residues. CDR3 nucleotides: TGTGCCAGCAGCCAAGATCTAATCGGGACAGGGAATGAAAAACTGTTTTTT. Amino acids: CASSQDLIGTGNEKLFF.

The gene calls are TRBV5-6 and TRBJ2-1, with D unresolved. This CDR3 is 15 amino acids long. V lost 4 bases to trimming and J lost 4 bases, with 15 bases between them. The V gene's germline CDR1 is SGHDT and CDR2 YYEEEE. The CDR3 DNA sequence: TGTGCCAGCAGCCCGGCAGCCCAGATATACAATGAGCAGTTCTTC. Translation: CASSPAAQIYNEQFF.

The V call is TRBV5-1, the J call TRBJ2-1; TRBD2 aligns across 9 bases. V lost 3 bases to trimming and J lost 6 bases; unmatched junction nucleotides: 13. The CDR3 has 17 residues. CDR1 and CDR2 from the germline V gene are SGHRS and YFSETQ. CDR3: CASSWAPLAGTSNEQFF. As DNA, the CDR3 is TGCGCCAGCAGCTGGGCCCCTCTAGCGGGGACAAGCAATGAGCAGTTCTTC.

V and J are TRBV7-9 and TRBJ1-2; 7 bases are shared with TRBD1. The CDR3 extends over 15 amino acids. The germline V gene encodes CDR1 SEHNR and CDR2 FQNEAQ (reference sequence). After removal of 5 bases from V and 4 bases from J, the junction contained 10 bases not matched to a gene. CDR3 coding DNA: TGTGCCAGCAGCCCTAGGACAGGTCAATCCTATGGCTACACCTTC. Its translation: CASSPRTGQSYGYTF. Full variable domain (outside the CDR3, taken from reference TRBV7-9 and TRBJ1-2): DTGVSQNPRHKITKRGQNVTFRCDPISEHNRLYWYRQTLGQGPEFLTYFQNEAQLEKSRLLSDRFSAERPKGSFSTLEIQRTEQGDSAMYLCASSPRTGQSYGYTFGSGTRLTVV.

In DNA form, the CDR3 reads TGTGCCAGCACGTTGGGCCTGGATACGCAGTATTTT. It yields the protein CASTLGLDTQYF. The chain employs TRBV12-3 or TRBV12-4 and TRBJ2-3; D is unresolved. Trimming shortened V by 7 bases and J by 6 bases, and 11 bases separated the two germline ends. The CDR3 consists of 12 residues.

DNA for the CDR3: TGTGCCTGGAGTGTACCCTACAGGATCGTAAGGCCAGATACGCAGTATTTT. Amino acid sequence: CAWSVPYRIVRPDTQYF. The rearrangement joins TRBV30 to TRBJ2-3, with D possibly TRBD1 on 5 matching bases. Deletions cut 0 bases from V and 4 bases from J, with 20 bases between. This CDR3 contains 17 residues. Germline loops: CDR1 GTSNPN, CDR2 SVGIG (reference sequence).

This clone was found a few times. V usage is TRBV7-8 and J usage is TRBJ1-5; possibly TRBD1 for D (5 bases). Germline V lookup: CDR1 SGHVS, CDR2 FQNEAQ. The CDR3 loop spans 14 amino acids. Trimming left V 1 base short and J 5 bases short, with 9 bases between. In nucleotides, the CDR3 is TGTGCCAGCAGCTTAGGGACATCCGATCAGCCCCAGCATTTT. This gives the protein CASSLGTSDQPQHF.

V is TRBV5-1 and J is TRBJ2-1; 10 bases align to TRBD1. Germline CDR1 is SGHRS and CDR2 is YFSETQ. The CDR3 spans 14 residues. The J segment lost 7 bases and the V segment lost 4 bases, leaving 5 bases of the junction unmatched. The CDR3: CASSMDRGTNEQFF. DNA of the CDR3: TGCGCCAGCAGCATGGACAGGGGGACGAATGAGCAGTTCTTC.

This clone was detected a few times. J is TRBJ1-1 and V is TRBV5-1, with a possible D match to TRBD1 (5 bases). Germline CDR1 SGHRS, CDR2 YFSETQ. The ends were cut back, 2 bases at V and 0 bases at J, with 11 bases in the middle. CDR3 length equals 15 residues. The CDR3 DNA follows: TGCGCCAGCAGCTTCGACAGCTTCATGAACACTGAAGCTTTCTTT. The encoded protein is CASSFDSFMNTEAFF.

The rearrangement links TRBV6-6 to TRBJ2-3; 8 bases agree with TRBD1. The CDR3 consists of 15 residues. The trim removed 6 bases at V and 2 bases at J, leaving 7 bases unmatched. Germline CDR1 and CDR2: MNHNY and SVGAGI (reference sequence). CDR3 sequence: CASSKRQGHTDTQYF. As DNA, the CDR3 is TGTGCCAGCAGCAAACGACAGGGGCACACAGATACGCAGTATTTT.

The V call is TRBV27, the J call TRBJ1-4; TRBD1 matches at 8 bases. J gave up 4 bases and V 7 bases, and 8 bases lay outside the gene matches. This CDR3 contains 15 residues. Germline values: CDR1 MNHEY, CDR2 SMNVEV (reference sequence). For the CDR3, the DNA is TGTGCCAGCACCCAGACAGGGGTTTATAATGAAAAACTGTTTTTT. This codes for CASTQTGVYNEKLFF.

The chain has TRBV7-2 and TRBJ2-5; D gene unclear. Between the trimmed V and J ends, which lost 5 bases and 5 bases, there was a span of 24 bases. Germline V gene data show CDR1 as SGHTA and CDR2 as FQGNSA. This CDR3 is 17 amino acids long. The CDR3 loop is CASSPGVRSAVSETQYF. The CDR3 bases are TGTGCCAGCAGCCCCGGAGTAAGGAGTGCGGTTTCGGAGACCCAGTACTTC.

The chain couples TRBV18 to TRBJ2-5; the D is unclear. This CDR3 is built from 14 residues. Trimming took 3 bases from V and 0 from J, leaving 8 bases between them. CDR1 is KGHSH, CDR2 LQKENI, per germline. CDR3 sequence reads: CASSPSGNQETQYF. The CDR3 DNA is TGTGCCAGCTCACCTTCTGGGAACCAAGAGACCCAGTACTTC.

The V call is TRBV11-3, the J call TRBJ2-3, with 10 bases that match TRBD2. Germline assignment: CDR1 SGHNT and CDR2 YENEEA. This CDR3 is 17 amino acids long. Trimming took 1 base from V and 3 from J; bases not matched to a gene: 7. CDR3: CASSLGISGGWTDTQYF. DNA for the CDR3: TGTGCCAGCAGCTTAGGGATTAGCGGGGGGTGGACAGATACGCAGTATTTT.

The chain uses TRBV7-2 and TRBJ2-1, with TRBD2 matching 9 bases. The junction had 10 bases not matched to a gene; V was cut back by 5 bases and J by 8 bases. Looked up from germline, CDR1 is SGHTA and CDR2 is FQGNSA. The CDR3 spans 15 residues. The CDR3 sequence is CASSPTGTSYYEQFF. CDR3 nucleotide sequence: TGTGCCAGCAGCCCCACCGGGACTAGCTATTATGAGCAGTTCTTC.

The chain carries TRBV5-1 and TRBJ2-5; 7 nucleotides align to TRBD1. Germline assignment: CDR1 SGHRS and CDR2 YFSETQ. Germline trimming cut 3 bases from V and 4 bases from J; bases unmatched to any gene: 6. The CDR3 spans 14 residues. As DNA, the CDR3 is TGCGCCAGCAGCTCGGACAGGATGCCAGAGACCCAGTACTTC. Amino acid sequence: CASSSDRMPETQYF.

The rearrangement uses TRBV28 and TRBJ1-5, with 9 bases lining up with TRBD1. Germline CDR1 MDHEN, CDR2 SYDVKM. CDR3 length equals 16 residues. Trimming took 7 bases from V and 1 from J; bases not matched to a gene: 8. CDR3 DNA sequence: TGTGCCAGCACCGCCTATGGACAGGGGAGCAATCAGCCCCAGCATTTT. It yields the protein CASTAYGQGSNQPQHF.

The chain employs TRBV2 and TRBJ2-5; 8 nucleotides line up with TRBD1. Unmatched junction bases numbered 2, after V lost 7 bases and J lost 1 base. CDR1 SNHLY and CDR2 FYNNEI come from the germline V gene. The CDR3 is 13 amino acids. The CDR3 here is CASTGTGQETQYF. The CDR3 nucleotides read TGTGCCAGCACCGGGACAGGCCAAGAGACCCAGTACTTC.